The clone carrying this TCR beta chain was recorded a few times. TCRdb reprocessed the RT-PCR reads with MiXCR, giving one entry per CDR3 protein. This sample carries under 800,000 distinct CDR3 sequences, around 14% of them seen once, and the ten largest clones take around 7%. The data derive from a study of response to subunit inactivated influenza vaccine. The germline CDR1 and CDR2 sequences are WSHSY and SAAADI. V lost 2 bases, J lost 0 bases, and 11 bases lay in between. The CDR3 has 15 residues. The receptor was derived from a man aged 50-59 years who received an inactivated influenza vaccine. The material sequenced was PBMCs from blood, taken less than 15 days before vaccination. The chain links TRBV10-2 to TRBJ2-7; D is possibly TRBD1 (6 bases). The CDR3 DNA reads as TGCGCCAGCAGTGAGACAACAGGGCTCTCCTACGAGCAGTACTTC. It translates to CASSETTGLSYEQYF.